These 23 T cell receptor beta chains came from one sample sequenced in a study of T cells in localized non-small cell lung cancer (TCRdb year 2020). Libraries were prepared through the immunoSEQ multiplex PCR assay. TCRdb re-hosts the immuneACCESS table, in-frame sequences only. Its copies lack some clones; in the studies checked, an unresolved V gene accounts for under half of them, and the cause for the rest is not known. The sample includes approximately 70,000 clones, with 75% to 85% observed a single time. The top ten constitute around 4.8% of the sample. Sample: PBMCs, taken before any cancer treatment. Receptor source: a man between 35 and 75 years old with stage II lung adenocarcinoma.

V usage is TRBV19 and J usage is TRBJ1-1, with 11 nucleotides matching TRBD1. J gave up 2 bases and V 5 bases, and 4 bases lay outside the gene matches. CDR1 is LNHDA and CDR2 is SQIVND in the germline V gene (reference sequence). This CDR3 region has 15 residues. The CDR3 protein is CASSGTGGANTEAFF. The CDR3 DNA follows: TGTGCCAGTAGTGGGACAGGGGGAGCAAACACTGAAGCTTTCTTT.

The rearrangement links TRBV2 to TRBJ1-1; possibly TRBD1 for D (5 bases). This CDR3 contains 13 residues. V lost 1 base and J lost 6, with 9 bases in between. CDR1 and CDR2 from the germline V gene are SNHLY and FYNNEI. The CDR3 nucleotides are TGTGCCAGCAGTGAAGAGTCAGGGTCTGAAGCTTTCTTT. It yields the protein CASSEESGSEAFF.

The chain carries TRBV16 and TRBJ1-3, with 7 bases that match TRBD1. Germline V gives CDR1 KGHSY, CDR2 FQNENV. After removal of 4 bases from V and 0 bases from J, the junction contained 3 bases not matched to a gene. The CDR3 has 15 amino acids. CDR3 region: CASSPTGNSGNTIYF. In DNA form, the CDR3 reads TGTGCCAGCAGCCCGACAGGGAACTCTGGAAACACCATATATTTT. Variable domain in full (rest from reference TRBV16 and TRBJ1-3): GEEVAQTPKHLVRGEGQKAKLYCAPIKGHSYVFWYQQVLKNEFKFLISFQNENVFDETGMPKERFSAKCLPNSPCSLEIQATKLEDSAVYFCASSPTGNSGNTIYFGEGSWLTVV.

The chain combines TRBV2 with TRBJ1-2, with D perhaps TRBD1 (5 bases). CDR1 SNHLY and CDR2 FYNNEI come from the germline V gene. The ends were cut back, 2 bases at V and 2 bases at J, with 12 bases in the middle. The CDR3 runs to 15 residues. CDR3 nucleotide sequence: TGTGCCAGCAGTGAACAAGCGGGGGTAAACTATGGCTACACCTTC. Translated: CASSEQAGVNYGYTF.

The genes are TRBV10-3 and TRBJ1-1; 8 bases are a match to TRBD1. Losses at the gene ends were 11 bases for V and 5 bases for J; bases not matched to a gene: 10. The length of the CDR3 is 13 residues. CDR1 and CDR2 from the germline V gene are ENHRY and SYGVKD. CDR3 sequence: CASRQGYETEAFF. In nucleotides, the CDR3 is TGTGCCTCCCGACAGGGGTACGAAACTGAAGCTTTCTTT.

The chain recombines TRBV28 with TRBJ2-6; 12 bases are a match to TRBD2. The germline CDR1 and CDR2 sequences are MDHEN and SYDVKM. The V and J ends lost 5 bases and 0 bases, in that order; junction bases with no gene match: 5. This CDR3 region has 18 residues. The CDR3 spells CASSGRLAGVSGANVLTF. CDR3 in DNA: TGTGCCAGCAGTGGACGACTAGCGGGGGTCTCTGGGGCCAACGTCCTGACTTTC.

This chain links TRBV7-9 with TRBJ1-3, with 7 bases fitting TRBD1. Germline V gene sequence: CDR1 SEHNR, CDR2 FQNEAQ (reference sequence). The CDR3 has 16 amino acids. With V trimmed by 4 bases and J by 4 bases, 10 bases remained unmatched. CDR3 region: CASSSTFRDSGNTIYF. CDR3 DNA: TGTGCCAGCAGCTCTACATTCCGGGACAGCGGAAACACCATATATTTT.

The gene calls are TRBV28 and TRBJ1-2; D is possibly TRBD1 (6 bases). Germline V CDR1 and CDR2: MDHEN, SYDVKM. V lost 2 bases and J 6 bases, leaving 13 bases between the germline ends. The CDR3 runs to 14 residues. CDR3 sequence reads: CASSLTGNANGYTF. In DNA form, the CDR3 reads TGTGCCAGCAGTTTAACAGGGAATGCGAATGGCTACACCTTC.

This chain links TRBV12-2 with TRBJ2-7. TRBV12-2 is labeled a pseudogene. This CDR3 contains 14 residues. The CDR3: CASRPASFSYEQYF. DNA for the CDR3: TGTGCAAGTCGCCCAGCCTCCTTCTCCTACGAGCAGTACTTC.

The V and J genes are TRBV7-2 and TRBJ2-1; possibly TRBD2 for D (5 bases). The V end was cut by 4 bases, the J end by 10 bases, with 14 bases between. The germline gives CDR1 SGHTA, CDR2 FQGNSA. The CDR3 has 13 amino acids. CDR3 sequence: CASSSGNLAEQFF. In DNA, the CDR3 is TGTGCCAGCAGCTCGGGGAACTTAGCAGAGCAGTTCTTC.

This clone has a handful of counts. CDR3 nucleotide sequence: TGTGCCACCAGCACGAGGGGGGGCCGAGAGACCCAGTACTTC. It codes for CATSTRGGRETQYF. The V gene is TRBV15, the J gene TRBJ2-5; D might be TRBD2 (7 bases). V was trimmed by 4 bases and J by 4 bases, leaving 13 bases between them. Germline V CDR1 and CDR2: LNHNV, YYDKDF (reference sequence). The CDR3 is made up of 14 amino acids.

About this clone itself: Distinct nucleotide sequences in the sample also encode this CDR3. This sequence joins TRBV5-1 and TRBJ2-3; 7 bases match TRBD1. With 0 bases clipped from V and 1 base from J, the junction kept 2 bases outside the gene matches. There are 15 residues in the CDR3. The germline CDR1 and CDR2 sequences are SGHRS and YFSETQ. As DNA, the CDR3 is TGCGCCAGCAGCTTGGTAGGACAGGGCACAGATACGCAGTATTTT. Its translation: CASSLVGQGTDTQYF.

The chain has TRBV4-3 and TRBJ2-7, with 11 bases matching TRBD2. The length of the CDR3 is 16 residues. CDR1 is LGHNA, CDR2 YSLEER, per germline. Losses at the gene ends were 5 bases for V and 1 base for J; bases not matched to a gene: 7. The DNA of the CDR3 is TGCGCCAGCAGCGCCCCCGGGACTAGCGGATCCTACGAGCAGTACTTC. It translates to CASSAPGTSGSYEQYF.

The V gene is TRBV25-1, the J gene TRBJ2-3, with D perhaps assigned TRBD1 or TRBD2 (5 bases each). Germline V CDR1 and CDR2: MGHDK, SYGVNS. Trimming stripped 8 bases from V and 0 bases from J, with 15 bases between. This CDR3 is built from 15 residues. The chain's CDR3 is CASAPGTDSTDTQYF. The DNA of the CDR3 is TGTGCCAGCGCCCCCGGGACCGATAGCACAGATACGCAGTATTTT.

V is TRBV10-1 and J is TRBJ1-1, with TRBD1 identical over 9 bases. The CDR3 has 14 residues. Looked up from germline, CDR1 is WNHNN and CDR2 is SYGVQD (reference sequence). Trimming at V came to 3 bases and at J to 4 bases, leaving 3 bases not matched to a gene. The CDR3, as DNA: TGCGCCAGCAGTGATGACAGGGGGGTCACTGAAGCTTTCTTT. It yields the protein CASSDDRGVTEAFF.

CDR3 protein: CASSLDGGADTEAFF. As DNA, the CDR3 is TGTGCCAGCAGCTTAGACGGGGGCGCGGATACTGAAGCTTTCTTT. This chain uses TRBV11-3 with TRBJ1-1, with a weak D call TRBD1 (6 bases). The V gene's germline CDR1 is SGHNT and CDR2 YENEEA. The CDR3 runs to 15 residues. The V end was cut by 0 bases, the J end by 5 bases, with 13 bases between.

The CDR3 protein is CASSDQGDGYEQYF. In DNA, the CDR3 is TGTGCCAGCAGTGATCAGGGGGATGGCTACGAGCAGTACTTC. J is TRBJ2-7 and V is TRBV2, with 7 bases identical to TRBD1. Trimming removed 3 bases from V and 3 bases from J; junction bases left unmatched: 5. CDR3 length: 14 residues. CDR1 SNHLY and CDR2 FYNNEI come from the germline V gene.

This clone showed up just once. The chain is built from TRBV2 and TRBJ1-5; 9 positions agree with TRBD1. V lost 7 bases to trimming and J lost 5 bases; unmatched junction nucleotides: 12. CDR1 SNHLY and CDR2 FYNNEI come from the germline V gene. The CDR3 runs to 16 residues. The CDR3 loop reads CASNIPGQGADQPQHF. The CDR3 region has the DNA TGTGCCAGCAATATTCCGGGACAGGGAGCAGATCAGCCCCAGCATTTT.

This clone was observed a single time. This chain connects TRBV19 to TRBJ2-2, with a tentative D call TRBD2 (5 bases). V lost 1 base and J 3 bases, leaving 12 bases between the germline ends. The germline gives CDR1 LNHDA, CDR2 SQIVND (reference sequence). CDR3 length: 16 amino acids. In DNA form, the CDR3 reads TGTGCCAGTAGTATAGTACTAGTCCAGGACACCGGGGAGCTGTTTTTT. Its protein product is CASSIVLVQDTGELFF.

The CDR3 region is CASTTGPTYGYTF. CDR3 DNA sequence: TGTGCCAGCACGACCGGACCTACCTATGGCTACACCTTC. The gene calls are TRBV2 and TRBJ1-2; D remains unclear. Germline CDR1 and CDR2: SNHLY and FYNNEI. The CDR3 contains 13 residues. V lost 7 bases and J lost 4, with 13 bases in between.

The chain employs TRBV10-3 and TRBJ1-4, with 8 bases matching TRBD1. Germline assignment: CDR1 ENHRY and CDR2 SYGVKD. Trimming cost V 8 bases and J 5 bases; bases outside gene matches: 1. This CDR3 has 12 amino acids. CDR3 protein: CAIGDRNEKLFF. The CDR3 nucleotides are TGTGCCATCGGGGACAGGAATGAAAAACTGTTTTTT.

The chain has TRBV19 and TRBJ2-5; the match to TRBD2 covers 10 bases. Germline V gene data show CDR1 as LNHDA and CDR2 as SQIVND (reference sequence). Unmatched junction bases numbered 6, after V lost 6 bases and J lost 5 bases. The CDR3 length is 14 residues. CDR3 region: CASSRAGGVETQYF. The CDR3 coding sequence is TGTGCCAGTAGCCGAGCGGGAGGGGTGGAGACCCAGTACTTC.

The CDR3 DNA reads as TGTGCCAGCAGCCCCCGGACAGGGGGCTTCTACGACAATGAGCAGTTCTTC. This translates into CASSPRTGGFYDNEQFF. The chain combines TRBV7-3 with TRBJ2-1, with 11 bases that match TRBD1. Trimming at V came to 5 bases and at J to 5 bases, leaving 11 bases not matched to a gene. Germline V gene sequence: CDR1 SGHTA, CDR2 FQGTGA. The CDR3 sequence is 17 residues long.